The source of this T cell receptor (beta chain) is a study of CXCR3-negative and CXCR3-positive naive CD8 T cells (dated by TCRdb to about 2019). For context, the study as a whole: In total, about 135 million TRB reads were obtained, or roughly 1.5 +/- 0.3 million reads per library. The diversity and physicochemical repertoire analyses included fewer than twelve donors pooled from two independent experiments. For the TRBV-TRBJ cluster analysis, the naive subsets came from about five donors, while the memory cells came from 3 donors.

What the research found in general, with its limitations: Freshly isolated PBMCs were used for most assays because CXCR3 expression went down partially after cryopreservation. Repertoire diversity was comparably high in both naive subsets but much lower in memory CD8+ T cells. Compared with CXCR3-negative naive cells, CXCR3-positive naive cells had TRB CDR3s with higher hydrophobicity (lower Kidera factor 4), lower energy, and higher strength and volume indices. Naive CXCR3-negative and CXCR3-positive cells from the same donor showed similar TRBV-TRBJ usage, whereas memory cells showed distinct patterns. Because surface CD5, which has been linked to self-reactivity in mice, was comparable between naive subsets, TCR interaction strength was also inferred from TRB CDR3 physicochemical properties.

Sequencing used a NextSeq 550. The Human TCR Profiling Kit (MiLaboratory) was used to prepare UMI-labeled 5' RACE TRB cDNA libraries. cDNA synthesis used the entire amount of extracted RNA, and PCR amplification then used the entire amount of cDNA produced. Libraries were prepared in parallel with an identical number of PCR cycles. As for how the authors treated the data: With a minimum of two reads required per UMI, MIGEC and MiXCR pulled out about 50,000 +/- 10,000 unique UMI-labeled TRB cDNA molecules from each library. An average of about 40,000 +/- 10,000 functional in-frame TRB CDR3 nucleotide clonotypes without stop codons was found per library. After downsampling to 5000 UMI-labeled TRB molecules per sample, diversity metrics, including normalized Shannon-Wiener and Chao1, were computed in VDJtools. VDJtools was used to calculate clonotype-size-weighted physicochemical properties of the central five CDR3 residues, namely interaction energy, strength, volume and Kidera factor 4. TCRdb reprocessed the reads, so every CDR3 protein sequence counts as one entry and DNA is not shown. TCRdb, not the original authors, processed these V and J calls. The sample's table lists a count of around 61,000 distinct CDR3 sequences. The biggest ten clones account for just over 0.7% of the sample.

Each CD8+ T cell subset was flow-sorted in triplicate, with fewer than 350,000 cells per subset placed directly into RLT lysis buffer. To exclude memory contaminants, naive CD8+ T cells were stringently defined as CD45RO-CCR7+CD27+CD95-. Using standard density gradient centrifugation, peripheral blood mononuclear cells were isolated from buffy coats. Naive CXCR3-negative and CXCR3-positive CD8+ T cells were flow-sorted using a FACSAria III. Total RNA was extracted from sorted cells with an RNeasy Mini Kit. Note on this clonotype: The antigen this receptor binds is unknown.

The TCR was taken from a human donor in good health. Some clones in this sample may be carry-over from other donors' samples. Sequencing was performed on naive CXCR3+ CD8+ T cells from blood. The sample's cell subset or site label, in plain terms: CD45RO-CCR7+CD27+CD95- naive CD8+ T cells expressing CXCR3 (TNR3+).

CDR3 loop: CASRGAGGLWHEQYF. The chain was built from TRBV7-9 and TRBJ2-7; TCRdb indicates TRBD2, and absent DNA this call remains unverified. The CDR3 measures 15 amino acids from cysteine to phenylalanine. No coding sequence is recorded. CDR1 SEHNR and CDR2 FQNEAQ were looked up in the germline V gene (reference sequence).